A single T cell receptor (beta chain) is shown here with its context. What it recognizes is unknown. The CDR3 spans 18 residues. The J segment lost 5 bases and the V segment lost 0 bases, leaving 10 bases of the junction unmatched. Germline V lookup: CDR1 LGHDT, CDR2 YNNKEL (reference sequence). Study-wide results and caveats: Tumor memory CD4+ T cell TCR gene usage was found to cluster with blood and lymph node memory CD4+ cells and with lymph node naive CD4+ cells. The larger-cohort validation was restricted to a single TCR beta V-J rearrangement rather than whole repertoires.

TCRdb reprocessed the 5' RACE reads via MiXCR and lists one record per CDR3 protein. The table includes approximately 47,000 distinct CDR3 sequences, roughly 28% detected once. The genes are TRBV3-1 and TRBJ1-5; 10 nucleotides line up with TRBD1. Sequencing was done on a sample of naive CD4+ T cells sorted from blood. Subset described: naive CD4+ T cells, CD4+CD45RA+CD25-. The TCR sequence derives from a female donor with breast cancer. The CDR3 protein is CASSQDYWTGGDYQPQHF. The CDR3 DNA reads as TGTGCCAGCAGCCAAGATTACTGGACAGGGGGTGACTATCAGCCCCAGCATTTT.